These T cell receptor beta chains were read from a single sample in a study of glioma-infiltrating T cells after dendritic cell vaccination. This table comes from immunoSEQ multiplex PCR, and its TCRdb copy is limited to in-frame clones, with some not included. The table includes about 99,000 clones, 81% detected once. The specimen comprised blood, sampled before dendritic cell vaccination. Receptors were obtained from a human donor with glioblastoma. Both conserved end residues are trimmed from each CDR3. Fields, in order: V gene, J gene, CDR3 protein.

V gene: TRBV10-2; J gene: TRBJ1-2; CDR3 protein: ASRGTGISYGYT
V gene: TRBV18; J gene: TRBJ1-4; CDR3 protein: ASSPLSGSNEKLF
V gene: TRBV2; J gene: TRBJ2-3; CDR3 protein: ASSGDSYTDTQY
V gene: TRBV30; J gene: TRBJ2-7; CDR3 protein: AWGGQQIYEQY
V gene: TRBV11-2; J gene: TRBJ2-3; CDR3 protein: ASSLIRGGGRTDTQY
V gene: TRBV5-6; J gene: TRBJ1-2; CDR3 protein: ASSTGSGRYYGYT
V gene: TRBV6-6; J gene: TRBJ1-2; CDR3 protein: ASRLTGTGSDYGYT
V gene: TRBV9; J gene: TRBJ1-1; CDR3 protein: ASSFEEGAAF
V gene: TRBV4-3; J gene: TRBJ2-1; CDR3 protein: ASSQGRLAGAEQF
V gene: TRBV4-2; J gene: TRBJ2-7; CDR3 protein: ASSQDHRLVAYEQY
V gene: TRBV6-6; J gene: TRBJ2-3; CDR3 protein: ASSYVGGVSTDTQY
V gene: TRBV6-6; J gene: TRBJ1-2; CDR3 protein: ASSYDLANYGYT
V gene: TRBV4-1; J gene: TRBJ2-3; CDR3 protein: ASSQGMAGSSTDTQY
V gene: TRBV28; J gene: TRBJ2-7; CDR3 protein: ASSHRVLLGYEQY
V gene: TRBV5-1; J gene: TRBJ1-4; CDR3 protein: ASSLQGPEKLF
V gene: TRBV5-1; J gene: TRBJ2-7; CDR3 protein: ASSLAVGQGGEQY
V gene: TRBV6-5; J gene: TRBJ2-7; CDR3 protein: ASSYGTGGFYEQY
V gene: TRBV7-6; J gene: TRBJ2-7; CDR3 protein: ASSFRASYEQY
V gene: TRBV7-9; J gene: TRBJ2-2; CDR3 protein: ASSPRGAGGPGELF
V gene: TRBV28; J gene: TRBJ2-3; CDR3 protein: ASSETFSSTDTQY
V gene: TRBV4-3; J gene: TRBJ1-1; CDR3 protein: ASSQTTGEGTEAF
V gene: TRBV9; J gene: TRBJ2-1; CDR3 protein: ASSVGLAGGTEQF
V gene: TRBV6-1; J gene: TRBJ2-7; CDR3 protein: ASCSAPPPYEQY
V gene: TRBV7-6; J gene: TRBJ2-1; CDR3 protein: ASSPRTVRSGGAINEQF
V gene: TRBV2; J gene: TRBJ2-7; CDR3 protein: ASSDLRRFSYEQY
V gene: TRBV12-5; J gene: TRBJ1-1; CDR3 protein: ASLRQTNTEAF
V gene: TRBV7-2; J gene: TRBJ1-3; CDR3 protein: ASSLDGSGGNTIY
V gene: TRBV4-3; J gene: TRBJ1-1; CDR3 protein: ASSPRTGDPEAF
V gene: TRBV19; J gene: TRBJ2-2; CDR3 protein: ASSPGTGADGELF
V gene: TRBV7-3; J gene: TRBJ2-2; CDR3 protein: ASSLGTGVEGELF
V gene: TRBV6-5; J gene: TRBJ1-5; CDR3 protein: ASRPSRDRDQPQH
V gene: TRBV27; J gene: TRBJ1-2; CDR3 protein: ASISLEGPGGYT
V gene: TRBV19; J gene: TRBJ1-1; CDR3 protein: ASSPSWGGTGGPTEAF
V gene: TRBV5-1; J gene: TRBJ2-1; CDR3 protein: ASSTSGGASYNEQF
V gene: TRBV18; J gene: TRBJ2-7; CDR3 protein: ASSLGTGGSYEQY
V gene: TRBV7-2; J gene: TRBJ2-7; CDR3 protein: ASSLQLAGGASDYEQY
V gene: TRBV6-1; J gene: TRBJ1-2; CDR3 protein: ASSPSGAYGYT
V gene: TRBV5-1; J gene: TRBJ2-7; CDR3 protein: ASSLSFGGEQY
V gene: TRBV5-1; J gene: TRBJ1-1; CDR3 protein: ASSLDGGANTEAF
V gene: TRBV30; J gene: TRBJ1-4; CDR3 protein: AWSATGGNEKLF
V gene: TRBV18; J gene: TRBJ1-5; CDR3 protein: ASSPPGGSNQPQH
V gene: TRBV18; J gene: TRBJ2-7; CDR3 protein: ASSSPHGDRGYEQY
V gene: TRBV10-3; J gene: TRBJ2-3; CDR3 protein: AISESGQTILTDTQY
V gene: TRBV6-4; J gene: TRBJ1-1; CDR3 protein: ASSAVQEFDTEAF
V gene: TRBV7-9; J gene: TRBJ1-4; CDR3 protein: ASRTGGGKLF
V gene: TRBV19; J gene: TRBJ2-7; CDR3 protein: ASSQQGSRDYEQY
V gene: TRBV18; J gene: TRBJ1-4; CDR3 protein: ASSPQRAVGNEKLF